The 27 T cell receptor beta chains given below trace back to one sample, sequenced in a study of blood T cell repertoires in COVID-19. Clones were read by immunoSEQ multiplex PCR, and TCRdb kept only the in-frame ones, dropping some. The table includes tens of thousands of clones, approximately 82% detected once. Specimen: peripheral blood. These receptors were collected from a human donor in a cohort sampled during active or convalescent COVID-19.

The chain recombines TRBV7-2 with TRBJ1-5; no clear D gene. Trimming cost V 1 base and J 6 bases, with 16 bases left between them. Germline CDR1 and CDR2: SGHTA and FQGNSA. The CDR3 consists of 16 residues. In nucleotides, the CDR3 is TGTGCCAGCAGCTTAGAGAACGGGGTGTCGGCTCAGCCCCAGCATTTT. Amino acids: CASSLENGVSAQPQHF.

This chain links TRBV19 with TRBJ2-2; 10 bases map to TRBD2. V shed 3 bases and J 6 bases; nucleotides not matched to a gene: 7. The CDR3 loop spans 16 amino acids. Germline loops: CDR1 LNHDA, CDR2 SQIVND (reference sequence). This CDR3 is CASSMPSGGPSGELFF. The CDR3 region has the DNA TGTGCCAGTAGTATGCCTAGCGGGGGCCCCTCCGGGGAGCTGTTTTTT.

The table lists this clone with a count of one. The rearrangement links TRBV4-2 to TRBJ2-5, with TRBD2 matching over 9 bases. Germline loops: CDR1 LGHNA, CDR2 YNFKEQ. This CDR3 spans 16 amino acids. Trimming took 1 base from V and 3 from J; bases not matched to a gene: 6. The CDR3 here is CASSQGQAGGKETQYF. The DNA for the CDR3 is TGTGCCAGCAGCCAAGGGCAAGCGGGGGGCAAAGAGACCCAGTACTTC.

The chain employs TRBV19 and TRBJ1-6, with D perhaps TRBD1 (5 bases). The germline CDR1 and CDR2 sequences are LNHDA and SQIVND (reference sequence). V was clipped by 5 bases and J by 8 bases, with 13 bases between them. There are 14 residues in the CDR3. CDR3 nucleotide sequence: TGTGCCAGTAGTCTACAGGTCGGCGATTCACCCCTCCACTTT. This sequence encodes CASSLQVGDSPLHF. Full variable domain (remainder filled in from reference TRBV19 and TRBJ1-6): DGGITQSPKYLFRKEGQNVTLSCEQNLNHDAMYWYRQDPGQGLRLIYYSQIVNDFQKGDIAEGYSVSREKKESFPLTVTSAQKNPTAFYLCASSLQVGDSPLHFGNGTRLTVT.

The gene calls are TRBV4-1 and TRBJ1-5; possibly TRBD1 for D (6 bases). Between the trimmed V and J ends, which lost 3 bases and 0 bases, there was a span of 9 bases. The CDR3 spans 15 residues. Germline V CDR1 and CDR2: MGHRA, YSYEKL. The CDR3 reads CASSQGHSSNQPQHF. Written as DNA, the CDR3 is TGCGCCAGCAGCCAGGGACACAGTAGCAATCAGCCCCAGCATTTT.

The chain recombines TRBV2 with TRBJ1-1; D might be TRBD1 (6 bases). Germline V gives CDR1 SNHLY, CDR2 FYNNEI. This CDR3 comprises 13 residues. Trimming shortened V by 5 bases and J by 5 bases, and 12 bases separated the two germline ends. This chain's CDR3 is CASSPGRGTEAFF. The DNA for the CDR3 is TGTGCCAGCAGTCCTGGGAGGGGGACTGAAGCTTTCTTT.

The rearrangement links TRBV18 to TRBJ2-1; 9 bases agree with TRBD1. The CDR3 has 16 amino acids. V shed 3 bases, J shed 4 bases, and the junction held 7 bases outside the gene matches. CDR1 is KGHSH, CDR2 LQKENI, per germline. CDR3 coding DNA: TGTGCCAGCTCACCTACCGGGACAGGGAGATACAATGAGCAGTTCTTC. Its translation: CASSPTGTGRYNEQFF.

This clone was seen more than once but under ten times. The gene calls are TRBV7-9 and TRBJ2-6; D not certain. The V end was cut by 5 bases, the J end by 0 bases, with 8 bases between. The V gene's germline CDR1 is SEHNR and CDR2 FQNEAQ (reference sequence). The CDR3 runs to 15 residues. CDR3 nucleotide sequence: TGTGCCAGCAGCGTGACTCTCTCTGGGGCCAACGTCCTGACTTTC. Protein sequence: CASSVTLSGANVLTF.

The chain uses TRBV11-1 and TRBJ1-1; unclear D gene. CDR1 SGHAT and CDR2 FQDESV come from the germline V gene (reference sequence). CDR3 length: 13 amino acids. V lost 6 bases to trimming and J lost 3 bases, with 11 bases between them. CDR3 in DNA: TGTGCCAGCAGATCGGCGGGTTACACTGAAGCTTTCTTT. Its protein product is CASRSAGYTEAFF.

The chain joins TRBV7-2 to TRBJ2-7; TRBD2 might be the D (7 bases). Trimming cost V 6 bases and J 4 bases, with 22 bases left between them. The CDR3 consists of 16 residues. Germline loops: CDR1 SGHTA, CDR2 FQGNSA. CDR3 protein: CASSRRGGTDLYEQYF. The DNA for the CDR3 is TGTGCCAGCAGTCGAAGGGGGGGGACGGATTTGTACGAGCAGTACTTC.

The chain couples TRBV7-6 to TRBJ1-2; unclear D gene. The CDR3 contains 13 residues. Deletions cut 2 bases from V and 8 bases from J, with 12 bases between. The germline V gene encodes CDR1 SGHVS and CDR2 FNYEAQ. The CDR3 DNA follows: TGTGCCAGCAGCTTACCGGGATCTAAGGGCTACACCTTC. Residues: CASSLPGSKGYTF.

The rearrangement joins TRBV6-5 to TRBJ2-5; a possible D gene is TRBD2 (7 bases). Per the germline V gene, CDR1 is MNHEY and CDR2 is SVGAGI. V lost 8 bases, J lost 4 bases, and 17 bases lay in between. CDR3 length equals 14 residues. The DNA of the CDR3 is TGTGCCAGCTACTCCCGAGGGGGGGGAGAGACCCAGTACTTC. Translating it yields CASYSRGGGETQYF.

The V gene is TRBV11-2, the J gene TRBJ2-1; the match to TRBD2 covers 12 bases. Trimming took 6 bases from V and 5 from J; bases not matched to a gene: 5. Germline V lookup: CDR1 SGHAT, CDR2 FQNNGV. The CDR3 is 15 residues long. The CDR3 loop is CASSRTSGAHNEQFF. The CDR3 DNA is TGTGCCAGCAGTCGGACTAGCGGGGCACACAATGAGCAGTTCTTC.

The chain links TRBV5-1 to TRBJ1-2; possible D gene TRBD1, 5 bases. The V gene's germline CDR1 is SGHRS and CDR2 YFSETQ. The CDR3 sequence is 14 residues long. V was trimmed by 4 bases and J by 4 bases, leaving 14 bases between them. In nucleotides, the CDR3 is TGCGCCAGCAGCCTGGGCGGGGGTCCCTATGGCTACACCTTC. Amino acid sequence: CASSLGGGPYGYTF.

CDR3 coding DNA: TGTGCCAGCAGCGCCTTCACAGGGTTTAACACTGAAGCTTTCTTT. Translation: CASSAFTGFNTEAFF. The genes are TRBV7-2 and TRBJ1-1, with D possibly matching TRBD1 (6 bases). V dropped 5 bases and J dropped 2 bases, with 15 bases sitting between them. Germline V gene data show CDR1 as SGHTA and CDR2 as FQGNSA. The length of the CDR3 is 15 residues.

V gene TRBV5-6 combines with J gene TRBJ2-5; 8 bases match TRBD1. Trimming removed 0 bases from V and 3 bases from J; junction bases left unmatched: 4. CDR3 length: 15 amino acids. The germline gives CDR1 SGHDT, CDR2 YYEEEE. CDR3 protein: CASSLVDRGEETQYF. CDR3 DNA: TGTGCCAGCAGCTTGGTAGACAGGGGAGAAGAGACCCAGTACTTC.

V usage is TRBV7-3 and J usage is TRBJ2-1; D ambiguous. V lost 5 bases and J 8 bases, leaving 10 bases between the germline ends. The CDR3 loop spans 12 amino acids. Germline V lookup: CDR1 SGHTA, CDR2 FQGTGA. CDR3 in DNA: TGTGCCAGCAGCCCCGACATGTATGAGCAGTTCTTC. Protein sequence: CASSPDMYEQFF.

The J gene is TRBJ2-7, the V gene TRBV10-3; 9 bases are shared with TRBD1. Germline CDR1 reads ENHRY; CDR2 reads SYGVKD. This CDR3 is built from 14 residues. J gave up 0 bases and V 6 bases, and 3 bases lay outside the gene matches. The chain's CDR3 is CAISPGQGSYEQYF. The DNA of the CDR3 is TGTGCCATCAGCCCGGGACAGGGCTCCTACGAGCAGTACTTC.

This rearrangement joins TRBV29-1 to TRBJ2-3, with 12 bases lining up with TRBD2. This CDR3 has 22 amino acids. CDR1 is SQVTM and CDR2 is ANQGSEA in the germline V gene. V was clipped by 4 bases and J by 6 bases; unmatched bases: 29. CDR3 DNA sequence: TGCAGCGTTGGACCGGGACAGGGGAAAGGCCTAGCGGGGGGGGCACAGGAGGATACGCAGTATTTT. Translating gives CSVGPGQGKGLAGGAQEDTQYF.

This clone was counted a single time. This chain links TRBV6-1 with TRBJ1-1; 12 bases align to TRBD1. J gave up 8 bases and V 4 bases, and 5 bases lay outside the gene matches. Germline values: CDR1 MNHNS, CDR2 SASEGT. The CDR3 is 14 amino acids. The CDR3 coding sequence is TGTGCCAGCAGTGGGGGACAGGGGGCGTGGGAAGCTTTCTTT. It encodes CASSGGQGAWEAFF.

The J gene is TRBJ2-5, the V gene TRBV6-5, with 8 positions matching TRBD1. J gave up 1 base and V 1 base, and 5 bases lay outside the gene matches. Germline-derived CDR1 and CDR2 are MNHEY and SVGAGI. This CDR3 region has 16 residues. CDR3 coding DNA: TGTGCCAGCAGTTACTACCACGGGACAGGCCAAGAGACCCAGTACTTC. It encodes CASSYYHGTGQETQYF.

The chain carries TRBV21-1 and TRBJ1-1; the table gives TRBD1 as D, unverified against the DNA. TRBV21-1 is a pseudogene. This CDR3 has 14 amino acids. In DNA, the CDR3 is TGTGCCAGCAGCAAAGGGAAACACAGGACTGAAGCTTTCTTT. This sequence encodes CASSKGKHRTEAFF.

The CDR3 DNA sequence: TGTGCCAGCAGTTACTCGAGCCTAGCGGGGGGCGCGCAGTACTTC. Residues: CASSYSSLAGGAQYF. The chain has TRBV6-2 or TRBV6-3 and TRBJ2-7; 11 bases line up with TRBD2. Germline V CDR1 and CDR2: MNHEY, SVGEGT. The V and J ends lost 0 bases and 9 bases, in that order; junction bases with no gene match: 7. The CDR3 is 15 residues long.

The chain recombines TRBV19 with TRBJ2-2; 9 nucleotides align to TRBD1. Trimming cost V 9 bases and J 5 bases; bases outside gene matches: 7. Germline V CDR1 and CDR2: LNHDA, SQIVND (reference sequence). The CDR3 covers 14 residues. The CDR3 DNA is TGTGCCAGCTCTACAGGGGGCGGAACCGGGGAGCTGTTTTTT. It translates to CASSTGGGTGELFF.

This clone came up a few times. V usage is TRBV4-3 and J usage is TRBJ1-4; 11 bases match TRBD1. CDR3 length: 16 residues. With 4 bases clipped from V and 8 bases from J, the junction kept 9 bases outside the gene matches. Germline CDR1 and CDR2: LGHNA and YSLEER. The CDR3 DNA sequence: TGCGCCAGCAGCCCCGGCCCTGGGACAGGGGGGGAAAAACTGTTTTTT. Protein sequence: CASSPGPGTGGEKLFF.

The V call is TRBV4-3, the J call TRBJ2-7; maybe TRBD2 (6 bases). The V gene's germline CDR1 is LGHNA and CDR2 YSLEER. V was shortened by 5 bases and J by 9 bases, with 20 bases between the two germline ends. The CDR3 spans 14 residues. The CDR3 loop reads CASSTNPGASPQYF. The CDR3 DNA is TGCGCCAGCAGCACAAACCCGGGAGCCAGCCCGCAGTACTTC.

This clone was detected only a few times. This chain connects TRBV6-2 or TRBV6-3 to TRBJ2-3; 11 bases line up with TRBD2. V lost 0 bases to trimming and J lost 2 bases; unmatched junction nucleotides: 7. The CDR3 has 18 amino acids. In germline, CDR1 is MNHEY, CDR2 SVGEGT. The CDR3 region is CASSYSGTSGAITDTQYF. The DNA for the CDR3 is TGTGCCAGCAGTTACTCGGGGACTAGCGGCGCTATCACAGATACGCAGTATTTT.